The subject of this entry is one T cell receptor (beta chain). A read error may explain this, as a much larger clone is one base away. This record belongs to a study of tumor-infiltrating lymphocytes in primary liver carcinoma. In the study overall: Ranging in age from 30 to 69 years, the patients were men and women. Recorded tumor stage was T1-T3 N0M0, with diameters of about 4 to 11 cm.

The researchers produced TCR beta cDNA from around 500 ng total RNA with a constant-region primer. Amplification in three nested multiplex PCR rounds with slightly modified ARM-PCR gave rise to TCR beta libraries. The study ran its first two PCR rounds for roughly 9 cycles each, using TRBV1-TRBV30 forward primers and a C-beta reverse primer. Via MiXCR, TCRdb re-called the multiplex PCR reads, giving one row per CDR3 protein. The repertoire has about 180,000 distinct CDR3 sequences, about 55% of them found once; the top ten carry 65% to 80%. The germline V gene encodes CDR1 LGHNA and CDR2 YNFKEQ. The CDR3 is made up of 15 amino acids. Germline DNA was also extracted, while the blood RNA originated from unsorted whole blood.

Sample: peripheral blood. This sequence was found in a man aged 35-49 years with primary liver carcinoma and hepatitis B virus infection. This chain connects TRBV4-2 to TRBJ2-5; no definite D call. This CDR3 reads CASSQGKRGEEAQYF. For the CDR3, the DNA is TGTGCCAGCAGCCAAGGGAAGCGTGGGGAAGAGGCCCAGTACTTC.